The 17 T cell receptor beta chains listed next were all sequenced from one sample in a study of blood T cell repertoires in COVID-19. The protocol was immunoSEQ multiplex PCR, while the TCRdb copy is restricted to in-frame clones and leaves out a portion. Among roughly 100,000 clones listed, 75% to 90% were seen once. The sequencing input was peripheral blood. These receptors were taken from a human donor in a cohort sampled during active COVID-19.

V is TRBV6-5 and J is TRBJ2-7; 7 bases are a match to TRBD1. V was pared by 6 bases and J by 0 bases, with 8 bases of the junction left unmatched. Germline CDR1 is MNHEY and CDR2 is SVGAGI. The CDR3 consists of 15 residues. In DNA form, the CDR3 reads TGTGCCAGCAGGTCGGCCGGGACAGTCTCCTACGAGCAGTACTTC. Amino acids: CASRSAGTVSYEQYF.

The chain links TRBV10-3 to TRBJ1-2, with D possibly TRBD1 on 5 matching bases. The CDR3 loop spans 14 amino acids. The V end was cut by 6 bases, the J end by 10 bases, with 21 bases between. The germline gives CDR1 ENHRY, CDR2 SYGVKD. In DNA form, the CDR3 reads TGTGCCATCAGGGACACTCGCAGTTCTATGGACTACACCTTC. Amino acid sequence: CAIRDTRSSMDYTF.

The rearrangement joins TRBV18 to TRBJ2-3; D not certain. Per the germline V gene, CDR1 is KGHSH and CDR2 is LQKENI. CDR3 length: 13 residues. Trimming stripped 8 bases from V and 2 bases from J, with 11 bases between. CDR3 bases: TGTGCCAGCACTAAACTTTCCACAGATACGCAGTATTTT. It specifies CASTKLSTDTQYF.

On this clone: Other DNA variants within this sample encode the same CDR3. V usage is TRBV28 and J usage is TRBJ2-7; D is uncertain. The V and J ends lost 6 bases and 4 bases respectively, with 4 bases between them. The CDR3 consists of 10 residues. CDR1 is MDHEN, CDR2 SYDVKM, per germline. Written as DNA, the CDR3 is TGTGCCAGCAGCCGTTACGAGCAGTACTTC. It translates to CASSRYEQYF.

This clone has a single count. This chain connects TRBV5-1 to TRBJ2-2, with 12 bases aligning to TRBD2. The junction had 11 bases not matched to a gene; V was cut back by 1 base and J by 4 bases. The V gene's germline CDR1 is SGHRS and CDR2 YFSETQ. This CDR3 contains 19 residues. CDR3 amino acids: CASSLTLAGGNLGTGELFF. The CDR3, as DNA: TGCGCCAGCAGCTTGACACTAGCGGGAGGAAACCTTGGCACCGGGGAGCTGTTTTTT.

Only a few counts were recorded for this clone. The chain employs TRBV4-2 and TRBJ2-3; 7 nucleotides align to TRBD1. Germline V gene sequence: CDR1 LGHNA, CDR2 YNFKEQ. V lost 3 bases to trimming and J lost 1 base; unmatched junction nucleotides: 7. The CDR3 runs to 16 residues. CDR3 region: CASSHEITGGTDTQYF. CDR3 bases: TGTGCCAGCAGCCACGAAATTACAGGGGGCACAGATACGCAGTATTTT.

The chain joins TRBV25-1 to TRBJ1-1, with 9 nucleotides matching TRBD1. The germline gives CDR1 MGHDK, CDR2 SYGVNS. The J segment lost 5 bases and the V segment lost 4 bases, leaving 8 bases of the junction unmatched. This CDR3 has 15 residues. CDR3 in DNA: TGTGCCAGCAGTGGCCCCGGGACAGGGTTGACTGAAGCTTTCTTT. This encodes CASSGPGTGLTEAFF.

The V and J genes are TRBV5-1 and TRBJ1-6; D not certain. The CDR3 contains 15 residues. V lost 0 bases, J lost 6 bases, and 10 bases lay in between. Germline assignment: CDR1 SGHRS and CDR2 YFSETQ. Written as DNA, the CDR3 is TGCGCCAGCAGCTTGGATTATGGCCGTAATTCACCCCTCCACTTT. Amino acid sequence: CASSLDYGRNSPLHF.

This clone was observed once. V is TRBV4-2 and J is TRBJ1-2; a weak D match, TRBD1 (5 bases). Looked up from germline, CDR1 is LGHNA and CDR2 is YNFKEQ. Trimming took 4 bases from V and 0 from J, leaving 15 bases between them. The CDR3 totals 16 residues. The CDR3 here is CASSPTLDMTNYGYTF. DNA for the CDR3: TGTGCCAGCAGCCCGACCCTGGACATGACTAACTATGGCTACACCTTC.

The rearrangement uses TRBV6-1 and TRBJ2-5; TRBD2 is a possible D gene (7 bases). The V gene's germline CDR1 is MNHNS and CDR2 SASEGT. The CDR3 runs 16 residues. Trimming removed 4 bases from V and 5 bases from J, with 20 bases in between. CDR3 DNA sequence: TGTGCCAGCAGTGTGCTCCGGGGGGCGCCCGGGGAGACCCAGTACTTC. Protein: CASSVLRGAPGETQYF.

The chain uses TRBV7-9 and TRBJ1-2; 8 bases are a match to TRBD1. Germline V gene data show CDR1 as SEHNR and CDR2 as FQNEAQ (reference sequence). Trimming cost V 2 bases and J 6 bases; bases outside gene matches: 5. The CDR3 contains 14 residues. The CDR3 is CASSLMQGANGYTF. CDR3 nucleotide sequence: TGTGCCAGCAGCTTAATGCAGGGGGCCAATGGCTACACCTTC.

The CDR3 nucleotides are TGTGCCAGCAGCTTATCCTTCTCTGGAAACACCATATATTTT. Translating it yields CASSLSFSGNTIYF. This chain uses TRBV7-2 with TRBJ1-3; D is unclear. V lost 2 bases to trimming and J lost 0 bases, with 5 bases between them. CDR1 is SGHTA, CDR2 FQGNSA, per germline. CDR3 length: 14 residues.

The J gene is TRBJ2-7, the V gene TRBV5-1, with D possibly being TRBD2 (6 bases). CDR1 and CDR2 from the germline V gene are SGHRS and YFSETQ. The CDR3 contains 14 residues. V was cut by 1 base and J by 5 bases, with 13 bases left in between. The CDR3 loop is CASSLRGLADEQYF. CDR3 in DNA: TGCGCCAGCAGCTTGCGGGGACTCGCTGACGAGCAGTACTTC.

The J gene is TRBJ2-1, the V gene TRBV6-5; 9 bases fit TRBD2. Germline V gene sequence: CDR1 MNHEY, CDR2 SVGAGI. V dropped 2 bases and J dropped 8; count of bases not matched to a gene: 4. The CDR3 totals 14 residues. The CDR3 DNA follows: TGTGCCAGCAGTTACGTAGCGGGGGTCCATGAGCAGTTCTTC. The encoded protein is CASSYVAGVHEQFF.

This chain uses TRBV19 with TRBJ2-1, with 8 bases aligning to TRBD1. This CDR3 is 14 amino acids long. J lost 8 bases, V lost 10 bases, and 13 bases had no gene match. The V gene's germline CDR1 is LNHDA and CDR2 SQIVND (reference sequence). CDR3 region: CATSDRGVGDEQFF. The CDR3 DNA is TGTGCCACCTCAGACAGGGGTGTGGGGGATGAGCAGTTCTTC.

The V call is TRBV25-1, the J call TRBJ2-2, with D possibly being TRBD1 (6 bases). The CDR3 has 15 residues. Germline CDR1 MGHDK, CDR2 SYGVNS. Trimming took 4 bases from V and 0 from J, leaving 9 bases between them. CDR3 residues: CASSGTGPNTGELFF. DNA of the CDR3: TGTGCCAGCAGTGGAACAGGGCCGAACACCGGGGAGCTGTTTTTT.

CDR3 amino acids: CASSLRLAGANTGELFF. CDR3 DNA: TGCGCCAGCAGCTTACGACTAGCGGGGGCCAACACCGGGGAGCTGTTTTTT. The V call is TRBV5-1, the J call TRBJ2-2, with TRBD2 matching 12 bases. The germline CDR1 and CDR2 sequences are SGHRS and YFSETQ. The length of the CDR3 is 17 residues. Trimming at V came to 2 bases and at J to 2 bases, leaving 4 bases not matched to a gene.